This T cell receptor (beta chain) was identified during a study of identical twins. CDR3 size: 12 residues. The V gene's germline CDR1 is DFQATT and CDR2 SNEGSKA (reference sequence). V lost 0 bases and J 12 bases, leaving 12 bases between the germline ends. This clonotype came up a few times. In TCRdb, the 5' RACE reads were re-called with MiXCR into one record per CDR3 protein. The table shows 700,000 or so distinct CDR3 sequences, with 8.5% to 9.5% occurring only once. The same data also contributed to another study, on yellow fever vaccine responses in identical twins.

Sample: PBMCs. The chain combines TRBV20-1 with TRBJ2-1, with D possibly being TRBD2 (6 bases). The TCR was taken from a woman aged 18-30 years in good health. The CDR3 protein is CSAREGLTMQFF. The CDR3 DNA is TGCAGTGCTAGAGAGGGACTTACGATGCAGTTCTTC.